This T cell receptor (beta chain) was recorded in a study of shared clonotypes between healthy human individuals. Concerning this clone: Antigen: not known.

Germline V gene data show CDR1 as MGHRA and CDR2 as YSYEKL. Trimming removed 0 bases at V and 5 bases at J, with 10 bases between. The CDR3 covers 15 residues. Whole-study results and caveats: A generally larger estimated richness was seen in naive subsets than in memory subsets.

CD8 cells regarded as naive lacked CD45RO, were positively chosen for CCR7, and omitted terminally differentiated effector memory CD45RA+ cells. Sorted subsets were amplified in replicate PCRs using around 0.2 ug DNA, tens of thousands of T cell genomes. Sequencing used immunoSEQ multiplex PCR; TCRdb keeps in-frame clones, though not all of them. In the table there are about 590,000 clones, about 95% of which are singletons. This chain links TRBV4-1 with TRBJ1-4, with D hard to call. The specimen sequenced was naive CD8+ T cells sorted from blood. This receptor was obtained from a woman in her thirties in good health. CDR3 sequence reads: CASSQDLGRNEKLFF. In DNA, the CDR3 is TGCGCCAGCAGCCAAGACCTTGGGCGGAATGAAAAACTGTTTTTT.